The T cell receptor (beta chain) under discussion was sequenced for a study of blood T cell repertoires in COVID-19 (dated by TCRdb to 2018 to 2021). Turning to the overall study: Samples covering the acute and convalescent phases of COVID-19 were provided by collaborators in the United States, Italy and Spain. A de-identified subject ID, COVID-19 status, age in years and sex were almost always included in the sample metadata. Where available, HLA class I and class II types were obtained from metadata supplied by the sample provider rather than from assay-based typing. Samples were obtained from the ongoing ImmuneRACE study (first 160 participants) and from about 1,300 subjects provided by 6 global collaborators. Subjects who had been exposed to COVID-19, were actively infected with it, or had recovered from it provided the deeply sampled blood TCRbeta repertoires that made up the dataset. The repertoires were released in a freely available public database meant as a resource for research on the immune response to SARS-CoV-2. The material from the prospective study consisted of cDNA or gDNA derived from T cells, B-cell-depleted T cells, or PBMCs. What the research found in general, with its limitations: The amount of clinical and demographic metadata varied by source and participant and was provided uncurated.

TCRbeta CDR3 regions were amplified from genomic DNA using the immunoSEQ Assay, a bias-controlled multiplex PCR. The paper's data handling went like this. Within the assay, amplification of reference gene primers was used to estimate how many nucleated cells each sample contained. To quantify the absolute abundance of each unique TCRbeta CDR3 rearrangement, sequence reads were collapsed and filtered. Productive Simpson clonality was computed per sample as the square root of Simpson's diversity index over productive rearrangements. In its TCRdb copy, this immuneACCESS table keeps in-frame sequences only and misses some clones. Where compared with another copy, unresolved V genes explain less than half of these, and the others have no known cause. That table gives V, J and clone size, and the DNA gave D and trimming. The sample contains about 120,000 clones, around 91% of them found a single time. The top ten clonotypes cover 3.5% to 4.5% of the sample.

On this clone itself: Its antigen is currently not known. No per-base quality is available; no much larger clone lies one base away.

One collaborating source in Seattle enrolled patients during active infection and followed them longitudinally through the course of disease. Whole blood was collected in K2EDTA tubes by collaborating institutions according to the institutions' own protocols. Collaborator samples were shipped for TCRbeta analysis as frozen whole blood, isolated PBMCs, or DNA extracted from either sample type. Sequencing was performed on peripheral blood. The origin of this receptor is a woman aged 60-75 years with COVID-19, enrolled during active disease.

The CDR3 loop reads CASSSLIRPQTGSYEQYF. The base sequence is TGTGCCAGTTCCTCCCTGATCCGGCCCCAGACAGGGTCCTACGAGCAGTACTTC. This receptor chain uses TRBV19 and TRBJ2-7, and TRBD1 matches 7 of the central bases. Germline trimming: 8 bases from V, 1 base from J; junction bases outside gene matches: 20. From the cysteine up to the phenylalanine, the CDR3 has a length of 18 residues. Only the CDR3 DNA is retained, 54 bases long and in frame from the first base. Via the germline V gene (reference sequence), CDR1 is LNHDA and CDR2 SQIVND.